This passage covers 6 T cell receptor beta chains from one sample sequenced in a study of OX40 agonist ivuxolimab in advanced cancers. The library was prepared using the immunoSEQ multiplex PCR assay. TCRdb retrieved this table from immuneACCESS and kept in-frame rearrangements only. Not all clones are present; in checked studies, unresolved V genes account for under half, and no reason is known for the remainder. The sample table shows 30,000 to 35,000 clones, and about nine tenths are seen once. The ten largest make up around 39% of the sample. The material was CD4+ or CD8+ T cells sorted from blood, obtained in a trial of the OX40 agonist ivuxolimab. The receptors shown here come from an adult with an advanced solid tumor such as melanoma, head and neck, liver or kidney cancer.

This chain links TRBV29-1 with TRBJ2-1; D is unresolved. The CDR3 spans 11 residues. Germline V lookup: CDR1 SQVTM, CDR2 ANQGSEA. V shed 6 bases and J shed 5 bases, with 8 bases lying between them. CDR3 protein: CSVRRDNEQFF. The CDR3 coding sequence is TGCAGCGTACGAAGAGACAATGAGCAGTTCTTC.

This clone appeared once. The rearrangement links TRBV9 to TRBJ2-7, with D perhaps matching TRBD1 or TRBD2 (6 bases each). Germline CDR1 is SGDLS and CDR2 is YYNGEE. The CDR3 spans 15 residues. V was shortened by 3 bases and J by 2 bases, with 15 bases between the two germline ends. The CDR3 loop reads CASSAAGQSTYEQYF. CDR3 coding DNA: TGTGCCAGCAGCGCCGCGGGACAATCGACCTACGAGCAGTACTTC. Looking up the rest from reference TRBV9 and TRBJ2-7 gives the full variable domain: DSGVTQTPKHLITATGQRVTLRCSPRSGDLSVYWYQQSLDQGLQFLIQYYNGEERAKGNILERFSAQQFPDLHSELNLSSLELGDSALYFCASSAAGQSTYEQYFGPGTRLTVT.

As DNA, the CDR3 is TGTGCCACCTACGACCCGGGACAGGGCAATGAGCAGTTCTTC. Its translation: CATYDPGQGNEQFF. This chain links TRBV6-5 with TRBJ2-1, with TRBD1 matching 9 bases. V dropped 10 bases and J dropped 6; count of bases not matched to a gene: 10. The V gene's germline CDR1 is MNHEY and CDR2 SVGAGI. This CDR3 contains 14 residues.

This rearrangement joins TRBV5-1 to TRBJ1-5; possible D gene TRBD1, 6 bases. V was clipped by 4 bases and J by 6 bases, with 11 bases between them. Germline V CDR1 and CDR2: SGHRS, YFSETQ. This CDR3 has 13 amino acids. CDR3 nucleotides: TGCGCCAGCAGCGCGGGGGGCGGTCAGCCCCAGCATTTT. It codes for CASSAGGGQPQHF.

The chain is built from TRBV27 and TRBJ2-3; 14 positions match TRBD2. Trimming removed 8 bases from V and 0 bases from J; junction bases left unmatched: 10. The CDR3 length is 18 residues. Germline lookup yields CDR1 MNHEY and CDR2 SMNVEV (reference sequence). In nucleotides, the CDR3 is TGTGCCAGCGGAACCGGGACTAGCGGGAGAGACAGCACAGATACGCAGTATTTT. Protein sequence: CASGTGTSGRDSTDTQYF.

The genes are TRBV9 and TRBJ2-5, with 7 nucleotides matching TRBD2. Losses at the gene ends were 0 bases for V and 2 bases for J; bases not matched to a gene: 7. The CDR3 is 16 residues long. The germline V gene encodes CDR1 SGDLS and CDR2 YYNGEE. In DNA form, the CDR3 reads TGTGCCAGCAGCGTAGAGGGTAGCGGGTCGCAAGAGACCCAGTACTTC. It encodes CASSVEGSGSQETQYF.